These 22 T cell receptor beta chains came from one sample sequenced in a study of CD8 T cells in Susac syndrome. RNA amounts of about 0.5 to 1 ug underwent reverse transcription with random hexamers. TCRdb re-derived calls from the immunoSEQ multiplex PCR reads in MiXCR, one entry per CDR3 protein. The table records 300,000 to 350,000 distinct CDR3 sequences, under 95% of them present only once. Sequenced input: CD4+ T cells from PBMCs. Source of these receptors: a human donor with multiple sclerosis.

V is TRBV20-1 and J is TRBJ2-1; D is perhaps TRBD2 (5 bases). Trimming removed 3 bases at V and 13 bases at J, with 16 bases between. This CDR3 has 12 residues. Germline CDR1 is DFQATT and CDR2 is SNEGSKA (reference sequence). The CDR3 nucleotides are TGCAGTGCTAGGGTTGGTCGGCGGGCCCAGTTCTTC. Protein sequence: CSARVGRRAQFF.

The gene calls are TRBV14 and TRBJ1-5; no definite D call. The germline gives CDR1 SGHDN, CDR2 FVKESK. V dropped 3 bases and J dropped 1 base, with 4 bases sitting between them. This CDR3 is 13 amino acids long. This chain's CDR3 is CASSQGSNQPQHF. In nucleotides, the CDR3 is TGTGCCAGCAGCCAGGGGAGCAATCAGCCCCAGCATTTT.

This clonotype was recorded only once. This rearrangement joins TRBV12-3 or TRBV12-4 to TRBJ1-5; possibly TRBD1 for D (5 bases). Trimming left V 4 bases short and J 5 bases short, with 15 bases between. The CDR3 has 15 residues. CDR3 nucleotide sequence: TGTGCCAGCAGTTCACGGCAGGGAATGCATCAGCCCCAGCATTTT. Its protein is CASSSRQGMHQPQHF.

V and J are TRBV19 and TRBJ1-4; D remains ambiguous. Trimming removed 3 bases from V and 5 bases from J, with 10 bases in between. Germline loops: CDR1 LNHDA, CDR2 SQIVND (reference sequence). The CDR3 runs to 14 residues. CDR3 sequence reads: CASSIPHTNEKLFF. The CDR3 DNA reads TGTGCCAGTAGTATCCCCCACACGAATGAAAAACTGTTTTTT.

The chain is built from TRBV3-1 and TRBJ2-2; D gene ambiguous. CDR1 LGHDT and CDR2 YNNKEL come from the germline V gene (reference sequence). V lost 10 bases and J 1 base, leaving 13 bases between the germline ends. CDR3 length equals 14 residues. The CDR3 loop reads CATKRVENTGELFF. Written as DNA, the CDR3 is TGTGCCACCAAAAGGGTAGAGAACACCGGGGAGCTGTTTTTT.

The V call is TRBV20-1, the J call TRBJ2-5; 9 nucleotides agree with TRBD1. The CDR3 runs 17 residues. The V gene's germline CDR1 is DFQATT and CDR2 SNEGSKA (reference sequence). V trimming: 1 base; J trimming: 2 bases; junction bases outside the gene matches: 11. For the CDR3, the DNA is TGCAGTGCTAGAGCCCGCGGGACAGGGTCTTATCAAGAGACCCAGTACTTC. This encodes CSARARGTGSYQETQYF.

The genes are TRBV7-2 and TRBJ2-7, with 11 bases matching TRBD2. V lost 3 bases and J lost 1; bases outside the gene matches: 14. Per germline, CDR1 SGHTA and CDR2 FQGNSA. CDR3 size: 19 residues. The CDR3 sequence: CASSFPRLAGRMESYEQYF. CDR3 nucleotides: TGTGCCAGCAGCTTTCCTCGACTAGCGGGAAGGATGGAATCCTACGAGCAGTACTTC.

V and J are TRBV19 and TRBJ2-3; D unclear. With 1 base removed from V and 2 bases from J, the gap between germline ends came to 10 bases. Looked up from germline, CDR1 is LNHDA and CDR2 is SQIVND (reference sequence). There are 15 residues in the CDR3. CDR3 bases: TGTGCCAGTAGTATAGGTTCCGGATACACAGATACGCAGTATTTT. Translating gives CASSIGSGYTDTQYF. Filled out from reference TRBV19 and TRBJ2-3, the complete variable domain reads DGGITQSPKYLFRKEGQNVTLSCEQNLNHDAMYWYRQDPGQGLRLIYYSQIVNDFQKGDIAEGYSVSREKKESFPLTVTSAQKNPTAFYLCASSIGSGYTDTQYFGPGTRLTVL.

The chain's CDR3 is CASSPSASGNTIYF. CDR3 in DNA: TGTGCCAGCTCACCAAGTGCCTCTGGAAACACCATATATTTT. The chain has TRBV18 and TRBJ1-3; D ambiguous. CDR1 KGHSH and CDR2 LQKENI come from the germline V gene. V was cut by 2 bases and J by 0 bases, with 5 bases left in between. This CDR3 region has 14 residues.

The gene calls are TRBV12-3 or TRBV12-4 and TRBJ1-2, with no clear D. Trimming stripped 6 bases from V and 5 bases from J, with 7 bases between. The CDR3 is made up of 11 amino acids. The CDR3 loop reads CASSHSYGYTF. Here the CDR3 DNA reads TGTGCCAGCAGCCACAGTTATGGCTACACCTTC.

The gene calls are TRBV24-1 and TRBJ1-2, with unresolved D. The CDR3 has 14 amino acids. The germline gives CDR1 KGHDR, CDR2 SFDVKD. V lost 2 bases to trimming and J lost 4 bases, with 10 bases between them. CDR3: CATSDSTVVYGYTF. CDR3 nucleotide sequence: TGTGCCACCAGTGATTCTACAGTTGTCTATGGCTACACCTTC.

Only one count was recorded for this clonotype. The CDR3 nucleotides read TGTGCCAGCACACGAACAGGGAACTATGGCTACACCTTC. Translation: CASTRTGNYGYTF. V usage is TRBV11-2 and J usage is TRBJ1-2; weak D call: TRBD1 (6 bases). Germline assignment: CDR1 SGHAT and CDR2 FQNNGV. Trimming shortened V by 7 bases and J by 2 bases, and 11 bases separated the two germline ends. The CDR3 totals 13 residues.

The chain recombines TRBV7-2 with TRBJ2-7; 11 positions agree with TRBD2. The J segment lost 3 bases and the V segment lost 1 base, leaving 2 bases of the junction unmatched. Germline CDR1 is SGHTA and CDR2 is FQGNSA. There are 15 residues in the CDR3. CDR3 region: CASSLGSGRDYEQYF. Here the CDR3 DNA reads TGTGCCAGCAGCTTAGGTAGCGGGAGGGACTACGAGCAGTACTTC.

The chain links TRBV20-1 to TRBJ2-3, with D tentatively TRBD1 (5 bases). V was clipped by 7 bases and J by 1 base, with 15 bases between them. This CDR3 contains 14 residues. CDR1 is DFQATT and CDR2 is SNEGSKA in the germline V gene (reference sequence). The CDR3 region has the DNA TGCAGTGTCGGCGACAGTCGAGGCACAGATACGCAGTATTTT. Translating gives CSVGDSRGTDTQYF.

V gene TRBV20-1 combines with J gene TRBJ2-3; 8 nucleotides align to TRBD2. Trimming at V came to 4 bases and at J to 4 bases, leaving 10 bases not matched to a gene. Looked up from germline, CDR1 is DFQATT and CDR2 is SNEGSKA (reference sequence). This CDR3 region has 15 residues. CDR3 amino acids: CSATSREVGADTQYF. The CDR3 bases are TGCAGTGCTACCTCGCGGGAGGTCGGGGCAGATACGCAGTATTTT.

This chain joins TRBV25-1 and TRBJ1-4; 9 bases fit TRBD1. This CDR3 is built from 15 residues. Germline assignment: CDR1 MGHDK and CDR2 SYGVNS. The trim removed 4 bases at V and 8 bases at J, leaving 8 bases unmatched. CDR3 protein: CASSGSDRGGEKLFF. As DNA, the CDR3 is TGTGCCAGCAGTGGTTCGGACAGGGGTGGGGAAAAACTGTTTTTT.

This chain connects TRBV29-1 to TRBJ2-5; D remains unclear. Per the germline V gene, CDR1 is SQVTM and CDR2 is ANQGSEA. V was pared by 7 bases and J by 2 bases, with 11 bases between. The CDR3 runs 12 residues. The CDR3 here is CSARLGQETQYF. The CDR3 DNA reads as TGCAGCGCCCGGCTGGGGCAAGAGACCCAGTACTTC.

This clonotype was counted a single time. The V and J genes are TRBV2 and TRBJ2-7; D is perhaps TRBD2 (6 bases). Germline assignment: CDR1 SNHLY and CDR2 FYNNEI. Deletions cut 10 bases from V and 2 bases from J, with 27 bases between. The CDR3 extends over 17 amino acids. This CDR3 is CATRGGEAQLSTYEQYF. The CDR3 DNA sequence: TGTGCCACCCGGGGCGGGGAGGCTCAGCTATCCACCTACGAGCAGTACTTC.

The chain employs TRBV29-1 and TRBJ1-1; tentative D call: TRBD1 (6 bases). The CDR3 is 13 residues long. Per the germline V gene, CDR1 is SQVTM and CDR2 is ANQGSEA. Trimming took off 6 bases at V and 4 bases at J, with 15 bases between the two ends. In nucleotides, the CDR3 is TGCAGCGTCAAACAGGGTAGTGGCACTGAAGCTTTCTTT. Translated: CSVKQGSGTEAFF. The full variable domain, rest sourced from reference TRBV29-1 and TRBJ1-1, is SAVISQKPSRDICQRGTSLTIQCQVDSQVTMMFWYRQQPGQSLTLIATANQGSEATYESGFVIDKFPISRPNLTFSTLTVSNMSPEDSSIYLCSVKQGSGTEAFFGQGTRLTVV.

The chain combines TRBV5-1 with TRBJ1-2; a possible D gene is TRBD1 (6 bases). Germline values: CDR1 SGHRS, CDR2 YFSETQ. Trimming took off 4 bases at V and 5 bases at J, with 15 bases between the two ends. The CDR3 runs to 14 residues. CDR3 protein: CASSLTTGVYGYTF. CDR3 bases: TGCGCCAGCAGCCTCACGACAGGTGTTTATGGCTACACCTTC.

This clonotype showed up just once. The J gene is TRBJ1-1, the V gene TRBV2, with 10 nucleotides matching TRBD1. V trimming: 3 bases; J trimming: 4 bases; junction bases outside the gene matches: 8. The germline V gene encodes CDR1 SNHLY and CDR2 FYNNEI. This CDR3 is 16 amino acids long. The CDR3 bases are TGTGCCAGCAGTGATACCGGGACAGGGGTCGGCACTGAAGCTTTCTTT. This codes for CASSDTGTGVGTEAFF.

V and J are TRBV30 and TRBJ2-3; 7 bases are a match to TRBD1. Germline V CDR1 and CDR2: GTSNPN, SVGIG (reference sequence). The CDR3 consists of 13 residues. The V gene end was trimmed by 5 bases and the J gene end by 3 bases; junction bases not matched to a gene: 5. The CDR3 loop reads CAWGPGQTDTQYF. CDR3 bases: TGTGCCTGGGGACCGGGACAGACAGATACGCAGTATTTT.